This T cell receptor beta chain was found in a study of Ad26.COV2.S vaccination and SARS-CoV-2 variants. As for the study in general: Enrolled in COV1001, the donor was in the Ad26.COV2.S trial arm, which received the vaccine.

Germline V gives CDR1 SGDLS, CDR2 YYNGEE. CDR3 length: 15 residues. V lost 0 bases, J lost 9 bases, and 16 bases lay in between. Sequencing used immunoSEQ multiplex PCR; TCRdb keeps in-frame clones, though not all of them. The sample lists about 370,000 clones, roughly 90% occurring once. Treatment noted: about 20 received Ad26.COV2.S at low or high dose, single or two shots; 5 received placebo; per-sample allocation not given. At day 63 after the first vaccine or placebo injection, samples were drawn. Overall study findings and caveats: Breadth measured for non-spike TCRs was similar across vaccine and placebo recipients.

In the case of this clone: Its target is unknown.

The sequence was obtained from a person aged 18-65 years who received the Ad26.COV2.S COVID-19 vaccine or a placebo. The chain couples TRBV9 to TRBJ2-1, with a tentative D call TRBD1 (5 bases). The sample consisted of peripheral blood, taken in a trial of Ad26.COV2.S vaccine versus placebo. Written as DNA, the CDR3 is TGTGCCAGCAGCGTAGCGCCGACGGATAGGGGTGAGCAGTTCTTC. Its protein is CASSVAPTDRGEQFF. The entire variable domain, with the rest obtained from reference TRBV9 and TRBJ2-1, is as follows: DSGVTQTPKHLITATGQRVTLRCSPRSGDLSVYWYQQSLDQGLQFLIQYYNGEERAKGNILERFSAQQFPDLHSELNLSSLELGDSALYFCASSVAPTDRGEQFFGPGTRLTVL.